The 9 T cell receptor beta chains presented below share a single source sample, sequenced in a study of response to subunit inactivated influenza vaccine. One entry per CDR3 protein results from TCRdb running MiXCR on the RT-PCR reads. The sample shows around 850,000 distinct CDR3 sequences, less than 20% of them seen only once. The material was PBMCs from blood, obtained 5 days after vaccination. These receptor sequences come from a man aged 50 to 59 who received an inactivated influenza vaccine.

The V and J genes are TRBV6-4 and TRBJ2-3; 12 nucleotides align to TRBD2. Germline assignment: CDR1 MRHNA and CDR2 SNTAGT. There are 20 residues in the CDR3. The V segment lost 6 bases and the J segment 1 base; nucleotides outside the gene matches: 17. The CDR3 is CASRTGILAGGPLGTDTQYF. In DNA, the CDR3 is TGTGCCAGCAGGACAGGCATCCTAGCGGGAGGGCCTTTGGGCACAGATACGCAGTATTTT.

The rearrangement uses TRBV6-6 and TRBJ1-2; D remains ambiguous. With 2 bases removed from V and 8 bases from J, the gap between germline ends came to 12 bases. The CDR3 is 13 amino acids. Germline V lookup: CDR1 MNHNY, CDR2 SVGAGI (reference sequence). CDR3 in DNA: TGTGCCAGCAGTTACGAAGGACGACGGGGCTACACCTTC. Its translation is CASSYEGRRGYTF.

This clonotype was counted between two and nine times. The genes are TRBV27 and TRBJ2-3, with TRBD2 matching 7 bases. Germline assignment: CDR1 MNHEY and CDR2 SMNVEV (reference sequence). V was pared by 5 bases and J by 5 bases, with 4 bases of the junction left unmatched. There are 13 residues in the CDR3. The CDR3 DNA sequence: TGTGCCAGCAGTCAAATAGCGGGAGATACGCAGTATTTT. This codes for CASSQIAGDTQYF.

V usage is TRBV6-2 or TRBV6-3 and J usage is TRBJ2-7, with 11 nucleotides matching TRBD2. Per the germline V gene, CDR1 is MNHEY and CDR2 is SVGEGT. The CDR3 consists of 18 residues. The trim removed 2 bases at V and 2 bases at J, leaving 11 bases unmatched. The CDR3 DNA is TGTGCCAGCAGTTACGAGCTAGCGGGGGGCCTCACCACCTACGAGCAGTACTTC. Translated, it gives CASSYELAGGLTTYEQYF.

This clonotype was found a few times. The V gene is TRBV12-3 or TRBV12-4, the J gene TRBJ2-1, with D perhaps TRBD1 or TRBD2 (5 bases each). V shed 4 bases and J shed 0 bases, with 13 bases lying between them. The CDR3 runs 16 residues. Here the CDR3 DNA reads TGTGCCAGCAGTTCTGGGGGAGAGGGCTCCTACAATGAGCAGTTCTTC. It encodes CASSSGGEGSYNEQFF.

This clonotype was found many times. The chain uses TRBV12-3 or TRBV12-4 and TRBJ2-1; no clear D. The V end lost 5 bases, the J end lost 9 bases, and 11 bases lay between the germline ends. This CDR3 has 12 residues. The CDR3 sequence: CASSPDDVEQFF. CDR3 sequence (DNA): TGTGCCAGCAGTCCCGATGACGTTGAGCAGTTCTTC.

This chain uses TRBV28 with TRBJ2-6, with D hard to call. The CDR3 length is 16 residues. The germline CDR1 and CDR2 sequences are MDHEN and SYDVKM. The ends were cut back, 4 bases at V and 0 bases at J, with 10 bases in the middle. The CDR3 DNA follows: TGTGCCAGCAGTTCACAGTCCCACTCTGGGGCCAACGTCCTGACTTTC. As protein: CASSSQSHSGANVLTF.

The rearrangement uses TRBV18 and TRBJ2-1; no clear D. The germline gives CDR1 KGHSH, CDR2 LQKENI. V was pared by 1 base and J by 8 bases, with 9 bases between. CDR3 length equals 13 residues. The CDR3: CASSPHKRDEQFF. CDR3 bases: TGTGCCAGCTCACCACACAAAAGGGATGAGCAGTTCTTC.

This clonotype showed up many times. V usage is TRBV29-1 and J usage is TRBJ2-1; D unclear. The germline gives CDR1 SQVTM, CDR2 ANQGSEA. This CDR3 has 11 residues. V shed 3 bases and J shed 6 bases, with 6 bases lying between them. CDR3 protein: CSVDKLNEQFF. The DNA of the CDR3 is TGCAGCGTTGATAAACTCAATGAGCAGTTCTTC.